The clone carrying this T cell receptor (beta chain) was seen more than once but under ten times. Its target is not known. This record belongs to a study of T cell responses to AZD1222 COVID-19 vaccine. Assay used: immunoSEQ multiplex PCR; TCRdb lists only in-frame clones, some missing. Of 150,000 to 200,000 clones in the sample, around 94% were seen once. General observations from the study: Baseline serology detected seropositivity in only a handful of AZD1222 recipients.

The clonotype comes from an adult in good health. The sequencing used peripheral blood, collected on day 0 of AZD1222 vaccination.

CDR3 nucleotides: TGTGCCAGCAGTTTCAGGGAAAGCACTGAAGCTTTCTTT. Protein product: CASSFRESTEAFF. This sequence joins TRBV27 and TRBJ1-1; TRBD1 might be the D (5 bases). The CDR3 contains 13 residues. Germline loops: CDR1 MNHEY, CDR2 SMNVEV (reference sequence). V was pared by 3 bases and J by 4 bases, with 9 bases between.